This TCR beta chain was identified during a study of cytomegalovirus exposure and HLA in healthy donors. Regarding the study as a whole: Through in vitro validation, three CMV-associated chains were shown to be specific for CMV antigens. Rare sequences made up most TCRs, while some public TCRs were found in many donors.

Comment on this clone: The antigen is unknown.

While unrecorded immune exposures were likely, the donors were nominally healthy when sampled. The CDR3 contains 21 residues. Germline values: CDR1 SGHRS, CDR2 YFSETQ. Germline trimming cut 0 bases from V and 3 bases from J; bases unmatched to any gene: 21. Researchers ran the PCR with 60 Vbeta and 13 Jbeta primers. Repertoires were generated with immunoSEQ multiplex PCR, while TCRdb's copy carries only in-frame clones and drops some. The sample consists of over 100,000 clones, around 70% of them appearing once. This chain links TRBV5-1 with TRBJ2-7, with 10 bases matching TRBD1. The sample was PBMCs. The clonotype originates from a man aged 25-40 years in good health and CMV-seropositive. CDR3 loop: CASSLAELGTGASVLSYEQYV. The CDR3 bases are TGCGCCAGCAGCTTGGCCGAGTTGGGGACAGGGGCCTCTGTGTTAAGCTACGAGCAGTACGTC.